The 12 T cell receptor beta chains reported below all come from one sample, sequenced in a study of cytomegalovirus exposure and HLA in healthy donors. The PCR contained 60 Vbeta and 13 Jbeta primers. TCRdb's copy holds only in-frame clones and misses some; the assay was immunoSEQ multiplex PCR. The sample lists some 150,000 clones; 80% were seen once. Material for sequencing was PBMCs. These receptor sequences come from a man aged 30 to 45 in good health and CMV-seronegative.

The CDR3 nucleotides are TGCAGCGTAAGGACAGGTAGCTCCTACGAGCAGTACTTC. It yields the protein CSVRTGSSYEQYF. The chain recombines TRBV29-1 with TRBJ2-7; 7 bases line up with TRBD1. The germline CDR1 and CDR2 sequences are SQVTM and ANQGSEA. Trimming removed 6 bases from V and 0 bases from J; junction bases left unmatched: 5. The CDR3 is 13 amino acids.

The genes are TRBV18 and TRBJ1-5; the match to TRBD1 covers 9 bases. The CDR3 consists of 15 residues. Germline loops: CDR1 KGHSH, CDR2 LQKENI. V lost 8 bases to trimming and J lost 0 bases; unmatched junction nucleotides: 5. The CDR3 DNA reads TGTGCCAGCGGATGGACAGGGGATAGCAATCAGCCCCAGCATTTT. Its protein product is CASGWTGDSNQPQHF. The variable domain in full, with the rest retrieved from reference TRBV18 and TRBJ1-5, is NAGVMQNPRHLVRRRGQEARLRCSPMKGHSHVYWYRQLPEEGLKFMVYLQKENIIDESGMPKERFSAEFPKEGPSILRIQQVVRGDSAAYFCASGWTGDSNQPQHFGDGTRLSIL.

The CDR3 protein is CASSLGRVAFF. The DNA of the CDR3 is TGTGCCAGCAGCTTGGGTAGAGTAGCTTTCTTT. The V call is TRBV5-8, the J call TRBJ1-1, with D unresolved. The CDR3 totals 11 residues. The germline CDR1 and CDR2 sequences are SGHTS and YDEGEE. Between the trimmed V and J ends, which lost 0 bases and 10 bases, there was a span of 7 bases. The complete variable domain, with remaining parts taken from reference TRBV5-8 and TRBJ1-1, reads EAGVTQSPTHLIKTRGQQATLRCSPISGHTSVYWYQQALGLGLQFLLWYDEGEERNRGNFPPRFSGRQFPNYSSELNVNALELEDSALYLCASSLGRVAFFGQGTRLTVV.

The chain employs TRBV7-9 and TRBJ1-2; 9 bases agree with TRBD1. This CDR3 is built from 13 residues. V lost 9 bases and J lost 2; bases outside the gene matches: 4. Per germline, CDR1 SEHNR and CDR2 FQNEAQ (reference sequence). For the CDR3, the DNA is TGTGCCAGTGCTGGGACAGGGAACTATGGCTACACCTTC. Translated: CASAGTGNYGYTF.

The CDR3 is CASSPPMRSNQPQHF. The CDR3, as DNA: TGTGCCAGCTCACCACCGATGAGGAGCAATCAGCCCCAGCATTTT. J is TRBJ1-5 and V is TRBV18, with unresolved D. Trimming left V 0 bases short and J 1 base short, with 7 bases between. The CDR3 loop spans 15 amino acids. Looked up from germline, CDR1 is KGHSH and CDR2 is LQKENI. The full variable domain, rest sourced from reference TRBV18 and TRBJ1-5, is NAGVMQNPRHLVRRRGQEARLRCSPMKGHSHVYWYRQLPEEGLKFMVYLQKENIIDESGMPKERFSAEFPKEGPSILRIQQVVRGDSAAYFCASSPPMRSNQPQHFGDGTRLSIL.

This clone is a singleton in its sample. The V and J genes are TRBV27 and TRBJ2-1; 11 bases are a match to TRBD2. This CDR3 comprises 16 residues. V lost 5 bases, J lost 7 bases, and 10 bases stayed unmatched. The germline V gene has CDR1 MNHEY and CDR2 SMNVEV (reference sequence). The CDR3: CASSTIAGGPVNEQFF. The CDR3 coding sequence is TGTGCCAGCAGTACGATAGCGGGAGGGCCCGTAAATGAGCAGTTCTTC.

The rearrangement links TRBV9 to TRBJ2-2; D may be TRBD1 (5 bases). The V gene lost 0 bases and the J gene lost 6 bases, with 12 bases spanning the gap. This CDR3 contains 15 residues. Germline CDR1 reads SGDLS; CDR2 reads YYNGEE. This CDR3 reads CASSVGWGTAGELFF. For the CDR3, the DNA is TGTGCCAGCAGCGTAGGGTGGGGCACCGCCGGGGAGCTGTTTTTT.

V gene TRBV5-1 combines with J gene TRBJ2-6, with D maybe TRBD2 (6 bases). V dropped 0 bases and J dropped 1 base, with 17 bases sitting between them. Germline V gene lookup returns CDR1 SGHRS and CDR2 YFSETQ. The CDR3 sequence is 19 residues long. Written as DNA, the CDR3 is TGCGCCAGCAGCTTGGGCCCCGGGACTGATCTATCTGGGGCCAACGTCCTGACTTTC. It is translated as CASSLGPGTDLSGANVLTF.

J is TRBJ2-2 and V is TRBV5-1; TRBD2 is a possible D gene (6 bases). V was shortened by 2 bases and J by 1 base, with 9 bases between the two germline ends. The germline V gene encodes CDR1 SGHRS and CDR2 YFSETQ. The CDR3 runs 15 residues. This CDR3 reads CASSFSSENTGELFF. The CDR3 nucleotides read TGCGCCAGCAGCTTCTCTAGCGAGAACACCGGGGAGCTGTTTTTT.

This chain's CDR3 is CAWSTGQGLNEQFF. The CDR3 coding sequence is TGTGCCTGGAGTACTGGACAGGGTCTCAATGAGCAGTTCTTC. J is TRBJ2-1 and V is TRBV30; TRBD1 matches 8 bases. The CDR3 covers 14 residues. J gave up 6 bases and V 2 bases, and 6 bases lay outside the gene matches. CDR1 and CDR2 from the germline V gene are GTSNPN and SVGIG (reference sequence).

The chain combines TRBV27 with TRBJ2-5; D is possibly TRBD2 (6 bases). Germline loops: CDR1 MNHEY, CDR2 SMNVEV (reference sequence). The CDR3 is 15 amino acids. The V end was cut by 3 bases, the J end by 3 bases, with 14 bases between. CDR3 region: CASSFGGLGKETQYF. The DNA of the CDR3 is TGTGCCAGCAGTTTTGGGGGGTTGGGAAAAGAGACCCAGTACTTC.

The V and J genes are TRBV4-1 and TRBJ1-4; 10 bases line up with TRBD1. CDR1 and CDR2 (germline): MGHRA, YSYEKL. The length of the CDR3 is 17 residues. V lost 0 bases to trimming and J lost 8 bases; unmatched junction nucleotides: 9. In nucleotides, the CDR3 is TGCGCCAGCAGCCAAGAGGAGACAGGGGGCGAGCGGGAAAAACTGTTTTTT. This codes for CASSQEETGGEREKLFF.